This T cell receptor beta chain derives from a study of shared clonotypes between healthy human individuals. Comment on this clone: This specimen includes other DNA sequences encoding the same CDR3.

Germline CDR1 is LNHDA and CDR2 is SQIVND (reference sequence). With V trimmed by 6 bases and J by 1 base, 5 bases remained unmatched. The CDR3 runs to 14 residues. Running of the assay took place at deep level. Per the original methods: Junction-only sequences produced by ImmunoSEQ had no quality scores, so filtering differed. Generated by immunoSEQ multiplex PCR, the TCRdb table keeps only in-frame clones and is missing some. The V and J calls and the clone size are those of that table, but D and trimming were determined from the DNA. The sample contains over 2,000,000 clones, over 85% of which appear only once. Naive CD8 populations comprised CD45RO-negative cells positively selected for CCR7, excluding terminally differentiated effector memory CD45RA+ cells. Study donors comprised healthy, HIV-negative adults devoid of recent acute infection or vaccination. Every donor, a Caucasian adult, lived in Nashville, Tennessee.

This chain links TRBV19 with TRBJ1-1, with 7 bases lining up with TRBD1. This clonotype originated in a man between 18 and 29 years old in good health. Some clones in this sample may be carry-over from other donors' samples. Input material: naive CD8+ T cells from PBMCs. CDR3 sequence reads: CASSSGTANTEAFF. In DNA form, the CDR3 reads TGTGCCAGTAGCTCGGGGACAGCGAACACTGAAGCTTTCTTT.